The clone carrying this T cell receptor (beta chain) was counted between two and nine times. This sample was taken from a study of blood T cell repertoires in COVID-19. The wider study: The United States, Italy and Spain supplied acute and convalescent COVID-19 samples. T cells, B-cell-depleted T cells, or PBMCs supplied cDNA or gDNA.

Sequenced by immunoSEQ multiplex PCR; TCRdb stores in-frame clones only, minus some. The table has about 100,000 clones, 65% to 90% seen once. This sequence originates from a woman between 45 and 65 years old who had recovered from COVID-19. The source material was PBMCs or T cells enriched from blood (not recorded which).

CDR3 DNA: TGCGCCAGCAGCCAAGGTTGGGCTCGAGGGACCTACGAGCAGTACTTC. Translated: CASSQGWARGTYEQYF. The chain recombines TRBV4-1 with TRBJ2-7; possible D gene TRBD2, 5 bases. Germline V gene sequence: CDR1 MGHRA, CDR2 YSYEKL. Trimming pared 1 base from V and 2 bases from J, leaving 15 bases between. This CDR3 spans 16 amino acids.